Following are 29 T cell receptor beta chains from one sample sequenced in a study of blood T cell repertoires in COVID-19. Sequencing used immunoSEQ multiplex PCR; TCRdb keeps in-frame clones, though not all of them. The data show roughly 300,000 clones, around 87% seen once. Sequences were obtained from peripheral blood. All receptors derive from a woman aged 50 to 65 who had recovered from COVID-19.

The gene calls are TRBV4-2 and TRBJ1-2; 8 bases are shared with TRBD1. The CDR3 consists of 16 residues. The germline CDR1 and CDR2 sequences are LGHNA and YNFKEQ. Trimming took 0 bases from V and 4 from J; bases not matched to a gene: 7. CDR3 nucleotide sequence: TGTGCCAGCAGCCAAGAAACGACAGGGGCCGTCTATGGCTACACCTTC. As protein: CASSQETTGAVYGYTF.

The chain carries TRBV19 and TRBJ2-1; 7 bases agree with TRBD2. Trimming cost V 4 bases and J 10 bases; bases outside gene matches: 13. Germline CDR1 and CDR2: LNHDA and SQIVND (reference sequence). The CDR3 has 15 amino acids. The CDR3 spells CASSRGGGGPVEQFF. For the CDR3, the DNA is TGTGCCAGTAGTAGGGGCGGGGGAGGGCCTGTAGAGCAGTTCTTC.

The J gene is TRBJ2-2, the V gene TRBV7-6, with 8 bases matching TRBD2. CDR3 length equals 15 residues. The J segment lost 4 bases and the V segment lost 4 bases, leaving 5 bases of the junction unmatched. Germline loops: CDR1 SGHVS, CDR2 FNYEAQ. CDR3 sequence reads: CASSSLAGITGELFF. CDR3 sequence (DNA): TGTGCCAGCAGCTCCCTAGCGGGTATCACCGGGGAGCTGTTTTTT.

The chain is built from TRBV28 and TRBJ2-7; D uncertain. This CDR3 has 15 residues. Trimming pared 3 bases from V and 2 bases from J, leaving 14 bases between. Per germline, CDR1 MDHEN and CDR2 SYDVKM. This CDR3 is CASSLGRNFPYEQYF. DNA of the CDR3: TGTGCCAGCAGTTTGGGCAGGAACTTCCCCTACGAGCAGTACTTC.

This sequence joins TRBV7-7 and TRBJ2-7, with 8 positions matching TRBD2. The CDR3 contains 13 residues. The V and J ends lost 5 bases and 6 bases, in that order; junction bases with no gene match: 6. CDR1 SSHAT and CDR2 FNYEAQ come from the germline V gene (reference sequence). CDR3 DNA: TGTGCCAGCAGCCCCCGGGAGGGGGGCGAGCAGTACTTC. Its translation: CASSPREGGEQYF.

This clone was counted once. The chain combines TRBV11-2 with TRBJ2-7, with D perhaps TRBD2 (5 bases). The V end lost 5 bases, the J end lost 4 bases, and 12 bases lay between the germline ends. Germline V gene data show CDR1 as SGHAT and CDR2 as FQNNGV. This CDR3 spans 13 amino acids. The CDR3 DNA sequence: TGTGCCAGCAGCCCGGGATATTATTACGAGCAGTACTTC. As protein: CASSPGYYYEQYF.

A single count supports this clone. CDR3 in DNA: TGCGCCAGCAGCCACGCCTCGACAGGGTGGGAAAACACTGAAGCTTTCTTT. Amino acid sequence: CASSHASTGWENTEAFF. The V gene is TRBV4-3, the J gene TRBJ1-1, with 7 bases aligning to TRBD1. The CDR3 consists of 17 residues. V was clipped by 3 bases and J by 2 bases; unmatched bases: 12. From germline, CDR1 is LGHNA and CDR2 YSLEER.

With regard to this clone: Mismatch with germline at one junction end may stem from a read error. This chain joins TRBV10-1 and TRBJ1-1, with no clear D. The CDR3 is 13 residues long. The germline V gene has CDR1 WNHNN and CDR2 SYGVQD (reference sequence). The CDR3 protein is CASSAPGPPPRGF. Written as DNA, the CDR3 is TGCGCCAGCAGTGCCCCGGGCCCCCCGCCCCGGGGCTTT.

The chain uses TRBV7-2 and TRBJ2-1; the D is unclear. This CDR3 region has 16 residues. The V end was cut by 1 base, the J end by 4 bases, with 14 bases between. The V gene's germline CDR1 is SGHTA and CDR2 FQGNSA. The CDR3 DNA reads as TGTGCCAGCAGCTTAGTACCAGGCCCCGGATACAATGAGCAGTTCTTC. Protein sequence: CASSLVPGPGYNEQFF.

This clone was recorded a few times. The chain uses TRBV20-1 and TRBJ1-1; TRBD1 aligns across 7 bases. CDR3 length: 11 amino acids. Germline V gene sequence: CDR1 DFQATT, CDR2 SNEGSKA (reference sequence). V shed 2 bases, J shed 10 bases, and the junction held 4 bases outside the gene matches. The CDR3 DNA sequence: TGCAGTGCTAGATCCGGGACAGCAGCTTTCTTT. Its protein product is CSARSGTAAFF.

The rearrangement links TRBV19 to TRBJ1-6, with 8 bases that match TRBD1. V shed 11 bases, J shed 6 bases, and the junction held 9 bases outside the gene matches. The CDR3 is 14 residues long. Germline V gene data show CDR1 as LNHDA and CDR2 as SQIVND (reference sequence). CDR3 coding DNA: TGTGCCTCAAAGATCGGACAGGGTAATTCACCCCTCCACTTT. This codes for CASKIGQGNSPLHF. Filled out from reference TRBV19 and TRBJ1-6, the complete variable domain reads DGGITQSPKYLFRKEGQNVTLSCEQNLNHDAMYWYRQDPGQGLRLIYYSQIVNDFQKGDIAEGYSVSREKKESFPLTVTSAQKNPTAFYLCASKIGQGNSPLHFGNGTRLTVT.

CDR3 loop: CASSVAGQGGNYGYTF. CDR3 DNA sequence: TGTGCCAGCAGCGTAGCAGGACAGGGGGGTAACTATGGCTACACCTTC. V gene TRBV9 combines with J gene TRBJ1-2; 10 bases agree with TRBD1. Germline-derived CDR1 and CDR2 are SGDLS and YYNGEE. This CDR3 spans 16 amino acids. V trimming: 0 bases; J trimming: 1 base; junction bases outside the gene matches: 3.

The V call is TRBV15, the J call TRBJ2-1, with 9 bases identical to TRBD1. Germline V gene data show CDR1 as LNHNV and CDR2 as YYDKDF (reference sequence). Trimming at V came to 4 bases and at J to 8 bases, leaving 9 bases not matched to a gene. This CDR3 has 15 amino acids. The CDR3 coding sequence is TGTGCCACCAGCACAGGCGACAGGGGGACGGATGAGCAGTTCTTC. This codes for CATSTGDRGTDEQFF. Based on the CDR3 plus reference TRBV15 and TRBJ2-1, the full variable domain is DAMVIQNPRYQVTQFGKPVTLSCSQTLNHNVMYWYQQKSSQAPKLLFHYYDKDFNNEADTPDNFQSRRPNTSFCFLDIRSPGLGDTAMYLCATSTGDRGTDEQFFGPGTRLTVL.

The CDR3 is CAISEATGINNEQFF. CDR3 nucleotide sequence: TGTGCCATCAGTGAGGCGACCGGGATAAACAATGAGCAGTTCTTC. This chain connects TRBV10-3 to TRBJ2-1; TRBD2 is a possible D gene (5 bases). The CDR3 has 15 amino acids. V was shortened by 2 bases and J by 5 bases, with 13 bases between the two germline ends. Germline values: CDR1 ENHRY, CDR2 SYGVKD.

The rearrangement joins TRBV5-4 to TRBJ1-2; D is possibly TRBD1 (5 bases). CDR1 SGHNT and CDR2 YYREEE come from the germline V gene (reference sequence). This CDR3 is 13 amino acids long. V was trimmed by 1 base and J by 8 bases, leaving 12 bases between them. CDR3 amino acids: CASSLIGAFGYTF. The CDR3 DNA reads as TGTGCCAGCAGCTTGATTGGGGCGTTCGGCTACACCTTC.

This chain joins TRBV5-4 and TRBJ1-6, with unresolved D. Germline V CDR1 and CDR2: SGHNT, YYREEE (reference sequence). The CDR3 loop spans 15 amino acids. The ends were cut back, 2 bases at V and 5 bases at J, with 11 bases in the middle. For the CDR3, the DNA is TGTGCCAGCAGCTTAACCGCTCGGGATAATTCACCCCTCCACTTT. Its protein is CASSLTARDNSPLHF. Supplemented by reference TRBV5-4 and TRBJ1-6, the full variable domain reads ETGVTQSPTHLIKTRGQQVTLRCSSQSGHNTVSWYQQALGQGPQFIFQYYREEENGRGNFPPRFSGLQFPNYSSELNVNALELDDSALYLCASSLTARDNSPLHFGNGTRLTVT.

The chain uses TRBV5-5 and TRBJ2-7; 7 nucleotides match TRBD2. V lost 7 bases to trimming and J lost 2 bases; unmatched junction nucleotides: 3. Germline V gives CDR1 SGHKS, CDR2 YYEKEE (reference sequence). This CDR3 has 12 residues. The CDR3 DNA reads TGTGCCAGCGCAAGCGGGGCCTACGAGCAGTACTTC. Translating it yields CASASGAYEQYF.

V and J are TRBV9 and TRBJ1-2, with unresolved D. The germline V gene has CDR1 SGDLS and CDR2 YYNGEE. The CDR3 loop spans 15 amino acids. V lost 0 bases and J 3 bases, leaving 12 bases between the germline ends. CDR3 sequence reads: CASSVDPTADYGYTF. Written as DNA, the CDR3 is TGTGCCAGCAGCGTAGACCCTACAGCCGACTATGGCTACACCTTC.

CDR3 protein: CAIRTGANQPQHF. As DNA, the CDR3 is TGTGCCATACGGACAGGGGCTAATCAGCCCCAGCATTTT. This chain uses TRBV6-5 with TRBJ1-5; TRBD1 aligns across 9 bases. The length of the CDR3 is 13 residues. V dropped 10 bases and J dropped 4; count of bases not matched to a gene: 5. Germline CDR1 and CDR2: MNHEY and SVGAGI.

On this clone itself: Other DNA sequences of this sample code for an identical CDR3. The chain combines TRBV4-3 with TRBJ2-3, with 7 positions matching TRBD2. V was clipped by 0 bases and J by 6 bases; unmatched bases: 0. Per the germline V gene, CDR1 is LGHNA and CDR2 is YSLEER. This CDR3 has 13 residues. As DNA, the CDR3 is TGCGCCAGCAGCCAAGAACTAGCGGATACGCAGTATTTT. Translated: CASSQELADTQYF.

This sequence joins TRBV7-2 and TRBJ2-1, with D maybe TRBD1 (5 bases). The CDR3 is 15 residues long. Trimming cost V 1 base and J 10 bases, with 17 bases left between them. Germline CDR1 and CDR2: SGHTA and FQGNSA. CDR3 sequence: CASSLDRTIMREQFF. In DNA, the CDR3 is TGTGCCAGCAGCTTAGACCGGACAATAATGCGCGAGCAGTTCTTC.

The DNA for the CDR3 is TGTGCCAGCAGCTTAGACAGACGGAACACTGAAGCTTTCTTT. Translating it yields CASSLDRRNTEAFF. The V gene is TRBV5-6, the J gene TRBJ1-1, with D perhaps TRBD1 (5 bases). V was pared by 2 bases and J by 1 base, with 9 bases between. The CDR3 loop spans 14 amino acids. The germline V gene encodes CDR1 SGHDT and CDR2 YYEEEE.

This clone appeared once. The CDR3 nucleotides read TGTGCCAGCAGTAAAACAGGGGGCTACACTGAAGCTTTCTTT. This translates into CASSKTGGYTEAFF. The rearrangement uses TRBV28 and TRBJ1-1; 9 bases match TRBD1. The CDR3 consists of 14 residues. Looked up from germline, CDR1 is MDHEN and CDR2 is SYDVKM. Losses at the gene ends were 5 bases for V and 3 bases for J; bases not matched to a gene: 4.

The chain links TRBV7-2 to TRBJ2-4, with 7 bases lining up with TRBD2. The germline gives CDR1 SGHTA, CDR2 FQGNSA. The CDR3 totals 17 residues. After removal of 5 bases from V and 9 bases from J, the junction contained 19 bases not matched to a gene. Here the CDR3 DNA reads TGTGCCAGCAGCCCCCTACGTGGTAATAGGGTAGCGGGCATTCAGTACTTC. Translated: CASSPLRGNRVAGIQYF.

This chain connects TRBV19 to TRBJ1-1; D is undetermined. CDR3 length: 14 amino acids. V was trimmed by 6 bases and J by 4 bases, leaving 15 bases between them. Germline CDR1 reads LNHDA; CDR2 reads SQIVND (reference sequence). CDR3 bases: TGTGCCAGTAGATTCGCGGGCAGTTCCACTGAAGCTTTCTTT. This translates into CASRFAGSSTEAFF.

This clone came up once. As DNA, the CDR3 is TGTGCCAGCAGCTTGTCAGTCTGGGAGACCCAGTACTTC. This sequence encodes CASSLSVWETQYF. The chain uses TRBV5-6 and TRBJ2-5, with D uncertain. The CDR3 sequence is 13 residues long. Trimming left V 1 base short and J 5 bases short, with 9 bases between. Germline CDR1 and CDR2: SGHDT and YYEEEE.

This chain joins TRBV10-1 and TRBJ2-3; D might be TRBD1 (6 bases). With 3 bases removed from V and 1 base from J, the gap between germline ends came to 14 bases. CDR1 WNHNN and CDR2 SYGVQD come from the germline V gene (reference sequence). The CDR3 extends over 16 amino acids. CDR3 loop: CASSDLQGSGTDTQYF. CDR3 nucleotide sequence: TGCGCCAGCAGTGACCTACAGGGTTCCGGCACAGATACGCAGTATTTT.

The chain links TRBV19 to TRBJ1-5, with 11 bases identical to TRBD1. The CDR3 runs 16 residues. J gave up 6 bases and V 6 bases, and 10 bases lay outside the gene matches. The V gene's germline CDR1 is LNHDA and CDR2 SQIVND (reference sequence). The CDR3 DNA reads TGTGCCAGTAGCCTAAAAGGACAGGGGGCTGGTCAGCCCCAGCATTTT. The encoded protein is CASSLKGQGAGQPQHF.

The gene calls are TRBV9 and TRBJ2-7; TRBD2 matches 9 bases. V shed 4 bases, J shed 5 bases, and the junction held 10 bases outside the gene matches. CDR3 length: 15 amino acids. CDR1 and CDR2 (germline): SGDLS, YYNGEE. CDR3 amino acids: CASSRGPSGDHEQYF. The CDR3 DNA sequence: TGTGCCAGCAGCAGAGGCCCTAGCGGGGACCACGAGCAGTACTTC.